This is a list of T cell receptor beta chains from one sample in a study of molecular identifiers for immune sequencing clone quantification. In TCRdb, the PCR reads were re-called with MiXCR into one record per CDR3 protein. The profile shows approximately 680,000 distinct CDR3 sequences, roughly 25% of them singletons. Input material: naive CD8+ T cells from blood, with Jurkat cell RNA spiked in. Receptors were obtained from a human donor in good health. Some libraries in this study had Jurkat cell RNA spiked in. Both conserved end residues are part of each CDR3. A D gene is named only where the DNA matches it firmly. Some rows mark clone size as missing; the rest say once, few, many or name a class of expanded clone.

>.|.|TRBJ1-2|TRBV4-3
TGCGCCAGCAGCCAAGATTCCGGGATGAACTATGGCTACACCTTC
CASSQDSGMNYGYTF
>TRBD2|few|TRBJ2-7|TRBV6-1
TGTGCCAGCACTCCCACACACACTAGCGGGGGGTCCTACGAGCAGTACTTC
CASTPTHTSGGSYEQYF
>TRBD1|many|TRBJ1-2|TRBV12-3/TRBV12-4
TGTGCCAGCAGTTACCCGGGACAGGAATTCTATGGCTACACCTTC
CASSYPGQEFYGYTF
>.|few|TRBJ1-5|TRBV30
TGTGCCTGGAGTGTGGGGGGCCGTCAGCCCCAGCATTTT
CAWSVGGRQPQHF
>.|many|TRBJ1-1|TRBV12-3/TRBV12-4
TGTGCCAGCAGTTTCCAGGGATTGAACACTGAAGCTTTCTTT
CASSFQGLNTEAFF
>.|many|TRBJ2-7|TRBV30
TGTGCCTGGGGGGCGGGACGCCACGAGCAGTACTTC
CAWGAGRHEQYF
>.|.|TRBJ1-6|TRBV7-9
TGTGCCAGCAGCTTATCCGCCCGACCACCCCTCCACTTT
CASSLSARPPLHF
>TRBD1|few|TRBJ1-5|TRBV7-2
TGTGCCAGCAGCTTAACAGGGGCTCGAAATCAGCCCCAGCATTTT
CASSLTGARNQPQHF
>.|many|TRBJ2-7|TRBV25-1
TGTGCCAGAAAAATAGTTTCTCTCCGTTACGAGCAGTACTTC
CARKIVSLRYEQYF
>.|.|TRBJ1-2|TRBV3-1
TGTGCCAGCAGCCAAGATCTAGGGGGCTACACCTTC
CASSQDLGGYTF
>TRBD1|.|TRBJ2-3|TRBV24-1
TGTGCCACCAGTGACGGACAGGGAGGTCAGCCCCAGTATTTT
CATSDGQGGQPQYF
>TRBD1|few|TRBJ2-1|TRBV30
TGTGCCTGGAGTGCCGGGACAGCTTCCTACAATGAGCAGTTCTTC
CAWSAGTASYNEQFF
>TRBD2|.|TRBJ2-5|TRBV6-6
TGTGCCAGCAGTTACCCCGGGGGGGGAGGAGAGACCCAGTACTTC
CASSYPGGGGETQYF
>.|once|TRBJ2-1|TRBV12-3/TRBV12-4
TGTGCCAGCAGTATTAATTCCCTAGTCTACAATGAGCAGTCCTTC
CASSINSLVYNEQSF
>TRBD1|few|TRBJ2-7|TRBV27
TGTGCCAGCAGTTCACTACAGGGGTCCGCCTACGAGCAGTACTTC
CASSSLQGSAYEQYF
>TRBD2|.|TRBJ2-1|TRBV7-2
TGTGCCAGCAGCCGAGTAGCGGGGGCCAGCTCCTACAATGAGCAGTTCTTC
CASSRVAGASSYNEQFF
>TRBD1|.|TRBJ2-7|TRBV11-3
TGTGCCAGCAGTTCCGGGGACAGGGACCACGAGCAGTACTTC
CASSSGDRDHEQYF
>TRBD1|.|TRBJ1-5|TRBV7-9
TGTGCCAGCACGGGGGACAGGGGAGGTCAGCCCCAGCATTTT
CASTGDRGGQPQHF
>.|.|TRBJ2-2|TRBV27
TGTGCCAGCAGTTTCAGCGGAGGGCGGACCGGGGAGCTGTTTTTT
CASSFSGGRTGELFF
>.|few|TRBJ2-1|TRBV6-6
TGTGCCAGCAGTTGGGCTCCGAGCTCCTACAATGAGCAGTTCTTC
CASSWAPSSYNEQFF
>.|many|TRBJ2-3|TRBV20-1
TGCAGTGCTAGAGATCGTTCCGGACTCAGCGGCGCAGATACGCAGTATTTT
CSARDRSGLSGADTQYF
>.|.|TRBJ2-3|TRBV18
TGTGCCAGCTCACCCGGACGGTATCGCACAGGTACGCAGTATTTT
CASSPGRYRTGTQYF
>.|many|TRBJ2-7|TRBV5-4
TGTGCCAGCAGCCCAGAGCCAGCTTCCTACGAGCAGTACTTC
CASSPEPASYEQYF
>.|many|TRBJ2-5|TRBV12-3/TRBV12-4
TGTGCCAGCAGCTGGGGGGATGAGACCCAGTACTTC
CASSWGDETQYF
>TRBD2|.|TRBJ2-1|TRBV19
TGTGCCAGTAGCGGACTAGCGGGAGGCCCAAATGAGCAGTTCTTC
CASSGLAGGPNEQFF
>.|.|TRBJ1-4|TRBV19
TGTGCCAGTAGTATTACAGGCGCAACTAATGAAAAACTGTTTTTT
CASSITGATNEKLFF
>.|.|TRBJ2-1|TRBV6-5
TGTGCCAGCAGCCTAGGGAGTAAACTTTACAATGAGCAGTTCTTC
CASSLGSKLYNEQFF
>TRBD2|few|TRBJ2-7|TRBV7-2
TGTGCCAGCAGCATCGGGGGGGGGACCTCCTACGAGCAGTACTTC
CASSIGGGTSYEQYF
>.|many|TRBJ2-4|TRBV5-6
TGTGCCAGCAGCATCGCGGGGTCCAAAAACATTCAGTACTTC
CASSIAGSKNIQYF
>TRBD2|.|TRBJ2-3|TRBV19
TGTGCCAGTAGTATCCTACTTCTAGCGGGAGATCCGGATACGCAGTATTTT
CASSILLLAGDPDTQYF